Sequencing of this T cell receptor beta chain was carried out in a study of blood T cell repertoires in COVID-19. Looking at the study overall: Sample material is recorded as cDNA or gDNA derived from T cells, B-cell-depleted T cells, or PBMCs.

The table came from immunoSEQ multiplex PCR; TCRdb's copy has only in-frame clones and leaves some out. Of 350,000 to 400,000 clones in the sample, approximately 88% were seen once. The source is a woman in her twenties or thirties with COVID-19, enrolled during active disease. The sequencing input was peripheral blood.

The CDR3 is CASSLSRSGRAWRETQYF. The CDR3 DNA follows: TGTGCCAGCAGCTTATCCCGGAGCGGGAGGGCCTGGAGGGAGACCCAGTACTTC. The genes are TRBV7-6 and TRBJ2-5; 10 nucleotides align to TRBD2. The CDR3 extends over 18 amino acids. V dropped 2 bases and J dropped 5; count of bases not matched to a gene: 14. Per germline, CDR1 SGHVS and CDR2 FNYEAQ. Full variable domain (rest looked up from reference TRBV7-6 and TRBJ2-5): GAGVSQSPRYKVTKRGQDVALRCDPISGHVSLYWYRQALGQGPEFLTYFNYEAQQDKSGLPNDRFSAERPEGSISTLTIQRTEQRDSAMYRCASSLSRSGRAWRETQYFGPGTRLLVL.